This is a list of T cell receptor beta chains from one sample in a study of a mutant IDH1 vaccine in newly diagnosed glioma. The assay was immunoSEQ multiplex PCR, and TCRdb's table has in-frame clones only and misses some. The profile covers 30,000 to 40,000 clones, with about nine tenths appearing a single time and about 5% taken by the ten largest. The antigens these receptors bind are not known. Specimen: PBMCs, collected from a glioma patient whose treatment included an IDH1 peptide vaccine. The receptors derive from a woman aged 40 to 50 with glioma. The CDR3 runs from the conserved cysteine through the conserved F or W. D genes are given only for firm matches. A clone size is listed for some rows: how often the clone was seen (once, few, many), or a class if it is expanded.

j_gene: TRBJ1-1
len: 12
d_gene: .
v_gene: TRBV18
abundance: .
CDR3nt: TGTGCCAGCTCACCACTCGTTAGTGAAGCTTTCTTT
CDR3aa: CASSPLVSEAFF

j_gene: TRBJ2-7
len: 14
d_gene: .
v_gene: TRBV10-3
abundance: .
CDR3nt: TGTGCCATCAGTGATGGGCGGAGCTCCTACGAGCAGTACTTC
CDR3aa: CAISDGRSSYEQYF

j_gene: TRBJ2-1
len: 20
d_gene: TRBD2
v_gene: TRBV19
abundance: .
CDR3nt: TGTGCCAGTAGTATACGAATTGGACTAGCGGGGGGGACCGTGTACAATGAGCAGTTCTTC
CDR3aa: CASSIRIGLAGGTVYNEQFF

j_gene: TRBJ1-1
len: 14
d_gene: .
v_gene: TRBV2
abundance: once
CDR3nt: TGTGCCAGCGGTTTCAGGGATTCGAACACTGAAGCTTTCTTT
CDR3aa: CASGFRDSNTEAFF

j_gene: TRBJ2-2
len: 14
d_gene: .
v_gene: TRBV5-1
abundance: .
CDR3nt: TGCGCCAGCAGGGGGCAGACGAACACCGGGGAGCTGTTTTTT
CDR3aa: CASRGQTNTGELFF

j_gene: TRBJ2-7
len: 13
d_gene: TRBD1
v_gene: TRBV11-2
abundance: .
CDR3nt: TGTGCCAGCAGCTCGGGACAGAGGTACGAGCAGTACTTC
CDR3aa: CASSSGQRYEQYF

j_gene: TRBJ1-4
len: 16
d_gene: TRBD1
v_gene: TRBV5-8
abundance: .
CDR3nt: TGTGCCAGCAGAGTTGGCAGGGGGCTACGAGGTGAAAAACTGTTTTTT
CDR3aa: CASRVGRGLRGEKLFF

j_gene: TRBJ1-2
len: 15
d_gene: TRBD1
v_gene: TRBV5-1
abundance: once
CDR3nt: TGCGCCAGCAGCTCCGGGACAGAAGCTAACTATGGCTACACCTTC
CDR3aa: CASSSGTEANYGYTF

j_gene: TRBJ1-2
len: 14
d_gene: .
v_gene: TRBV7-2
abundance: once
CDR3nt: TGTGCCAGCAGCTTATGGGAGGAAGCCTATGGCTACACCTTC
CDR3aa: CASSLWEEAYGYTF

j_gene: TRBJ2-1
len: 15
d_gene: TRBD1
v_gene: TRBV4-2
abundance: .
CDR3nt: TGTGCCAGCAGCGGGACAGGGGCTAACCACAATGAGCAGTTCTTC
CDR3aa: CASSGTGANHNEQFF

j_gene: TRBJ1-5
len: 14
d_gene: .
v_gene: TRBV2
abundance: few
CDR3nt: TGTGCCAGCAGTGAAACCAGGTACAATCAGCCCCAGCATTTT
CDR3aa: CASSETRYNQPQHF

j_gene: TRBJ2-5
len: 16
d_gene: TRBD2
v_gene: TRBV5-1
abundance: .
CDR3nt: TGCGCCAGCAGCTTAGGCGGGAGCCGCGCTAAAGAGACCCAGTACTTC
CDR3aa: CASSLGGSRAKETQYF

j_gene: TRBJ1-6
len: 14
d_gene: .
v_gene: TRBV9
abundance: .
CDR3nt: TGTGCCAGCAGCCCCTCGGGAGGGACTTCACCCCTCCACTTT
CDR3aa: CASSPSGGTSPLHF

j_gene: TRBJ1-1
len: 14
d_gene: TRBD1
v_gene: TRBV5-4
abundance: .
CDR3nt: TGTGCCAGCAGCGAGGACAGGACTTATACTGAAGCTTTCTTT
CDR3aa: CASSEDRTYTEAFF

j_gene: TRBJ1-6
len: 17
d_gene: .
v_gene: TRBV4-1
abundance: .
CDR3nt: TGCGCCAGCAGCCAAGACCCGTCGATCGCCTATAATTCACCCCTCCACTTT
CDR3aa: CASSQDPSIAYNSPLHF

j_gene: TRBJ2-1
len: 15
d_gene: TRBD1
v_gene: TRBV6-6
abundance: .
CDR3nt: TGTGCCAGCAGTTACGTGCAGGGGGCGCAGGGTGAGCAGTTCTTC
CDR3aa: CASSYVQGAQGEQFF

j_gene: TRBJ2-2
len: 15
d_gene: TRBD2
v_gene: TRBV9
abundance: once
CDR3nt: TGTGCCAGCAGCGATATAGCGGGGGGCAGCGGGGAGCTGTTTTTT
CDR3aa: CASSDIAGGSGELFF

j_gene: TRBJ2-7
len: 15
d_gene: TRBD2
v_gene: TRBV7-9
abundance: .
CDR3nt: TGTGCCAGCAGCCTCGAAGGTAGCGGGGTAACCGAGCAGTACTTC
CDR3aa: CASSLEGSGVTEQYF

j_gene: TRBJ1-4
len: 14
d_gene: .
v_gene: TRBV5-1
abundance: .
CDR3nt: TGCGCCAGCAGCCCATCAGGGGAGAATGAAAAACTGTTTTTT
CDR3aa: CASSPSGENEKLFF